This TCR beta chain is from a study of regulatory T cells in long-lasting Graves disease (dated by TCRdb to about 2021). Background on the whole study: Antithyroid drugs had been taken for less than 3 months by newly diagnosed Graves' disease patients. Patients with persistent Graves' disease were compared with patients with newly diagnosed Graves' disease using TCR sequencing and RNA sequencing of peripheral blood. The study was registered as a clinical trial and conducted in China. A total of about 33 samples underwent TCR sequencing: about 13 from persistent and about 20 from newly diagnosed Graves' disease patients.

The time point label on this specimen signifies: newly diagnosed GD, antithyroid drugs for less than 3 months. RNA was extracted from PBMCs in TRIzol for both TCR sequencing and RNA sequencing. The diagnosis of Graves' disease was made according to American Thyroid Association guidelines. Patients for the study were recruited at an endocrinology department in Xi'an, China. Each patient gave 7 to 9.5 milliliters of peripheral blood, collected in an EDTA anticoagulant tube. Ficoll Paque Plus density gradient separation was used to isolate PBMCs, and no further T cell sorting was done. RNA quality was checked with an Agilent 2100 Bioanalyzer and agarose gel, and concentration with a NanoDrop 2000. A note on this clonotype: The target of this receptor is not known. No base quality values were provided; no much bigger clone lies one nucleotide off.

The CDR3 measures 17 amino acids from cysteine to phenylalanine. Only the CDR3 DNA is retained, 51 bases long and in frame from the first base. The junction shows trimming of 0 bases on V and 2 bases on J, and the gene matches do not reach 11 bases of it. From a lookup of the germline V gene (reference sequence), CDR1 and CDR2 are DFQATT and SNEGSKA. Overall study results and their limits: Persistent Graves' disease patients showed lower TCR Shannon entropy and fewer highly expanded clones than newly diagnosed patients, suggesting clonal expansion. Sequencing and analysis were limited to the TCR beta chain. TRBV28, TRBJ1-2 and TRBJ2-5 were preferentially used in persistent disease, while TRBV20-1 and TRBJ2-1 were favored in newly diagnosed disease. More public clonotypes were shared among persistent patients (around 3,000) than among newly diagnosed patients (approximately 930). Only peripheral blood was studied, because thyroid tissue, the primary lesion, was inaccessible. The authors acknowledged the small sample size as a limitation that may reduce accuracy.

To prepare the library, multiplex PCR was applied. Sequencer: Illumina HiSeq 4000. CDR3 regions were amplified by Arm-PCR with iRepertoire HTBI primers to construct TCR beta libraries. Gel purification was performed on PCR products prior to sequencing. The authors' analysis ran thus. Gene usage analysis of CDR3 amino acid clonotypes used the 60 to 80 TRBV and approximately 13 TRBJ segments found across samples. COPE and FqMerger were used to merge the filtered high-quality paired reads into contigs. BLAST was used to align contigs to the IMGT TRBV, TRBD and TRBJ reference genes, and CDR3 was defined following IMGT. Highly expanded clones were defined as clonotypes with a frequency above 0.1%. Shannon entropy served as the measure of repertoire diversity, while the Gini coefficient captured V-J evenness. Public clonotypes were defined as clonotypes shared by more than one individual. TCRdb took the public reads, trimmed them with fastp at Q25, ran MiXCR for clone calling and kept in-frame beta chains. Entries are consolidated by CDR3 protein sequence, retaining the most common genes and DNA. The V and J calls here are based on TCRdb, not the publication. The sample table shows around 240,000 distinct CDR3 sequences, and 15% to 20% are seen once. The biggest ten clones account for around 15% of the sample.

The sample was also reused in another study, on T cells in Graves' hyperthyroidism and ophthalmopathy. Taken from the second paper: A patient counted as having stable Graves' hyperthyroidism if no progression to ophthalmopathy occurred over 18 months of follow-up. Hyperthyroidism patients were aged 18 to 65 years and newly diagnosed, with disease duration of less than 2 months. The study excluded patients with uncontrolled infections, other autoimmune diseases, pregnancy or lactation. Clinical symptoms, serum thyroxine and TRAb, thyroid ultrasound, and orbital computed tomography formed the basis for the diagnoses. For the first round of RT-PCR on the TCR CDR3, the HTBI primer set was used together with the Qiagen OneStep RT-PCR kit. Most expanded thyroid clonotypes (frequency above 0.001) were also found in blood, which suggests that blood repertoires may mirror thyroid immune responses. A model built on a 13 V-J signature distinguished ophthalmopathy from stable hyperthyroidism, reaching about 88% sensitivity and 81.08% specificity in cross-validation and 80%/75% in testing. During validation, the model predicted progression to ophthalmopathy a median of roughly six months ahead of onset, with around 71% sensitivity and about 75% specificity. To identify TCR V-J signatures that set the groups apart, the researchers used a discovery cohort of 100 patients, made up of 43 with Graves' ophthalmopathy and 57 with stable Graves' hyperthyroidism. Prospective prediction of ophthalmopathy was tested in an independent validation cohort of some 19 hyperthyroidism patients and 15 to 17 patients who later progressed to ophthalmopathy. For training and testing, the 100 or so patients in the discovery cohort were randomly divided in a 7:3 ratio. In addition, the study compared T-cell repertoires in thyroid tissue and in blood from roughly 6 Graves' hyperthyroidism patients. Following sampling, methimazole starting at 30 mg daily was given to hyperthyroidism patients, and high-dose intravenous methylprednisolone was given to ophthalmopathy patients. The libraries were constructed in a second round of multiplex PCR and then size-selected and purified. The libraries were sequenced on an Illumina HiSeq2000 using paired-end 100 bp reads. SOAPnuke was used to process the raw data, with reads discarded if the reads contained adapters or uncalled bases, had a mean Phred below 15, or lacked an exact constant-primer or identifier match. COPE v1.2.5 was used to merge high-quality paired reads, and clonotypes were defined as unique nucleotide sequences. MiTCR v1.1 was used to align the clonotypes against IMGT TRBV, TRBD and TRBJ reference segments. Only V-J combinations with frequency above 0.0001, covering 99.2% of repertoires, were analysed. The TCS score was defined as F50 (clonal expansion) divided by E x V (chaos), with BLOSUM62-based TCRdist calculated between CDR3 peptides within each V-J. Welch's t-statistics and random forest reduced around 510 V-J features to about 12, which were used in a naive Bayes classifier (R e1071). No statistical method was used to set the sample size in advance, and investigators knew the group allocation. According to the paper, TCR Vbeta CDR3 sequencing was carried out on 135 peripheral blood samples, which came from some 41 ophthalmopathy, roughly 75 hyperthyroidism and roughly 17 progressor patients.

This TCR derives from a woman aged 30 to 39 with Graves disease. Donor details come from another sample of the same person, matched by shared clones. The chain links TRBV20-1 with TRBJ2-3, with 7 junctional bases fitting TRBD2. Sample: peripheral blood mononuclear cells (PBMCs), taken at new diagnosis, from a patient treated with antithyroid drugs. CDR3 reads: CSAREGSGARVTDTQYF. The DNA is as follows: TGCAGTGCTAGAGAGGGGAGCGGGGCAAGAGTCACAGATACGCAGTATTTT.